This T cell receptor (beta chain) was sequenced for a study of shared clonotypes between healthy human individuals. CDR3 length: 14 amino acids. V shed 4 bases and J 2 bases; nucleotides not matched to a gene: 4. Germline CDR1 MNHEY, CDR2 SMNVEV (reference sequence). Genomic DNA of each subset was evenly split across several immunoSEQ plates. Produced via immunoSEQ multiplex PCR; TCRdb's table is partial and in-frame only. The sample carries some 1.1 million clones, 60% to 80% recorded once. Partitioning of CD4+ cells yielded a CD45RA+ naive subset and a CD45RA-negative memory subset. This clone was counted once.

The sample taken for sequencing was memory CD4+ T cells from PBMCs. Described subset: CD45RA-negative fraction. The chain joins TRBV27 to TRBJ1-1, with 7 bases identical to TRBD1. The TCR was taken from a man aged 18 to 30 in good health. Some clones in this sample may be carry-over from other donors' samples. CDR3 in amino acids: CASSSGQTNTEAFF. CDR3 DNA: TGTGCCAGCAGTTCGGGACAGACTAACACTGAAGCTTTCTTT.